The next 30 T cell receptor beta chains were all read from a single sample in a study of cytomegalovirus exposure and HLA in healthy donors. Primers for the PCR totalled 60 Vbeta and 13 Jbeta. Repertoires were generated with immunoSEQ multiplex PCR, while TCRdb's copy carries only in-frame clones and drops some. The sample yields about 130,000 clones, approximately 85% seen once. Sequences were obtained from PBMCs. These receptors all stem from a boy under 18 in good health and CMV-seronegative.

On this clone: At one of its ends the junction is not consistent with the germline gene, which may arise from a read error. The V call is TRBV7-9, the J call TRBJ2-7; 7 bases match TRBD2. Looked up from germline, CDR1 is SEHNR and CDR2 is FQNEAQ (reference sequence). The CDR3 consists of 14 residues. The CDR3 DNA follows: TGTGCCAGCAGCTTAGGGGGGGGGACCTACGCGCAGTACTTC. It codes for CASSLGGGTYAQYF. Looking up the rest from reference TRBV7-9 and TRBJ2-7 gives the full variable domain: DTGVSQNPRHKITKRGQNVTFRCDPISEHNRLYWYRQTLGQGPEFLTYFQNEAQLEKSRLLSDRFSAERPKGSFSTLEIQRTEQGDSAMYLCASSLGGGTYAQYFGPGTRLTVT.

V and J are TRBV5-4 and TRBJ1-1; TRBD1 might be the D (5 bases). The germline V gene has CDR1 SGHNT and CDR2 YYREEE (reference sequence). V lost 0 bases and J lost 0, with 6 bases in between. The CDR3 length is 14 residues. Here the CDR3 DNA reads TGTGCCAGCAGCTTGGTGACAGTGAACACTGAAGCTTTCTTT. As protein: CASSLVTVNTEAFF.

This rearrangement joins TRBV4-2 to TRBJ1-2; D remains unclear. The CDR3 consists of 15 residues. Deletions cut 0 bases from V and 2 bases from J, with 10 bases between. The germline V gene encodes CDR1 LGHNA and CDR2 YNFKEQ. CDR3: CASSQEYQVNYGYTF. CDR3 DNA sequence: TGTGCCAGCAGCCAAGAGTATCAGGTGAACTATGGCTACACCTTC.

The chain uses TRBV14 and TRBJ2-2, with D unclear. Per the germline V gene, CDR1 is SGHDN and CDR2 is FVKESK. This CDR3 region has 14 residues. The germline V and J ends were trimmed by 3 bases and 0 bases, with 5 bases remaining between them. The CDR3 reads CASSHYTNTGELFF. The CDR3 nucleotides read TGTGCCAGCAGCCATTATACGAACACCGGGGAGCTGTTTTTT.

This chain connects TRBV6-5 to TRBJ1-1, with 7 positions matching TRBD1. This CDR3 is 14 amino acids long. Trimming cost V 6 bases and J 0 bases; bases outside gene matches: 4. CDR1 is MNHEY, CDR2 SVGAGI, per germline. This CDR3 is CASSRDRLNTEAFF. The CDR3 region has the DNA TGTGCCAGCAGCCGGGACAGATTGAACACTGAAGCTTTCTTT.

This clone has only one observation. The chain links TRBV1 to TRBJ1-1; the table gives TRBD1 as D, unverified against the DNA. TRBV1 is designated a pseudogene. The CDR3 is 16 amino acids. The CDR3 sequence: CTSSRRQGIASTEAFF. The CDR3 DNA reads TGCACCAGCAGCCGCAGACAGGGTATCGCCTCTACTGAAGCTTTCTTT.

The genes are TRBV6-6 and TRBJ1-1, with D possibly TRBD1 on 6 matching bases. There are 14 residues in the CDR3. The V and J ends lost 6 bases and 0 bases respectively, with 11 bases between them. In germline, CDR1 is MNHNY, CDR2 SVGAGI (reference sequence). The CDR3, as DNA: TGTGCCAGCAGCTCCAGGGGTATGAACACTGAAGCTTTCTTT. Its translation is CASSSRGMNTEAFF.

The chain recombines TRBV7-2 with TRBJ2-2; 7 bases agree with TRBD2. V was pared by 1 base and J by 5 bases, with 4 bases of the junction left unmatched. The CDR3 is 15 amino acids. The germline V gene encodes CDR1 SGHTA and CDR2 FQGNSA. CDR3 in DNA: TGTGCCAGCAGCTTAGAACTAGCGAGGACCGGGGAGCTGTTTTTT. Protein sequence: CASSLELARTGELFF.

This clone occurred once. The rearrangement links TRBV7-2 to TRBJ2-5, with 9 positions matching TRBD2. V was pared by 1 base and J by 5 bases, with 8 bases of the junction left unmatched. The CDR3 is made up of 16 amino acids. The germline V gene encodes CDR1 SGHTA and CDR2 FQGNSA. The CDR3 DNA follows: TGTGCCAGCAGCTTAGTCGCGGGGGGGCGGGTGGAGACCCAGTACTTC. This translates into CASSLVAGGRVETQYF.

The J gene is TRBJ2-7, the V gene TRBV11-1; maybe TRBD1 (6 bases). The CDR3 consists of 15 residues. Per the germline V gene, CDR1 is SGHAT and CDR2 is FQDESV (reference sequence). V dropped 5 bases and J dropped 4 bases, with 18 bases sitting between them. CDR3 amino acids: CASSITDSEPYEQYF. DNA for the CDR3: TGTGCCAGCAGCATAACGGACAGCGAACCTTACGAGCAGTACTTC.

As to this clone: One end of the junction does not line up with germline, which may come from a read error. The rearrangement joins TRBV7-7 to TRBJ2-1; 9 bases align to TRBD2. This CDR3 contains 15 residues. Germline V lookup: CDR1 SSHAT, CDR2 FNYEAQ (reference sequence). In DNA, the CDR3 is TGTGCTAGCAGCTTAGGGGCGGGAGGGCGAAATGAGCAGTTCTTC. It is translated as CASSLGAGGRNEQFF.

The gene calls are TRBV5-4 and TRBJ2-2, with TRBD2 as a possible D gene (6 bases). Germline assignment: CDR1 SGHNT and CDR2 YYREEE (reference sequence). The CDR3 runs 14 residues. Deletions cut 4 bases from V and 2 bases from J, with 9 bases between. The CDR3 is CASSAGLNTGELFF. The CDR3 DNA reads as TGTGCCAGCAGCGCGGGACTCAACACCGGGGAGCTGTTTTTT.

This chain links TRBV27 with TRBJ1-5, with TRBD1 identical over 9 bases. With V trimmed by 8 bases and J by 6 bases, 8 bases remained unmatched. The CDR3 consists of 14 residues. CDR1 and CDR2 (germline): MNHEY, SMNVEV (reference sequence). The CDR3 DNA sequence: TGTGCCAGCTCTCCGGGACAGGGACTTCAGCCCCAGCATTTT. Its protein is CASSPGQGLQPQHF.

The chain carries TRBV27 and TRBJ2-5; D unresolved. Germline V gene lookup returns CDR1 MNHEY and CDR2 SMNVEV (reference sequence). V lost 6 bases and J 2 bases, leaving 10 bases between the germline ends. The CDR3 is 13 residues long. The CDR3 loop is CASRTQNQETQYF. CDR3 nucleotides: TGTGCCAGCAGGACACAGAATCAAGAGACCCAGTACTTC.

The genes are TRBV4-1 and TRBJ2-7; 7 bases fit TRBD2. The CDR3 length is 14 residues. The V gene end was trimmed by 8 bases and the J gene end by 7 bases; junction bases not matched to a gene: 14. CDR1 and CDR2 from the germline V gene are MGHRA and YSYEKL. Written as DNA, the CDR3 is TGCGCCAGCCGGCGGACTAGTCGGGACGGAGAGCAGTACTTC. Translation: CASRRTSRDGEQYF.

This clone has a handful of counts. The chain employs TRBV15 and TRBJ1-1, with a possible D match to TRBD1 (6 bases). With 3 bases removed from V and 3 bases from J, the gap between germline ends came to 11 bases. This CDR3 is 14 amino acids long. Germline assignment: CDR1 LNHNV and CDR2 YYDKDF (reference sequence). CDR3 region: CATSRDRAYTEAFF. CDR3 coding DNA: TGTGCCACCAGCAGGGACAGAGCCTACACTGAAGCTTTCTTT.

The chain uses TRBV10-3 and TRBJ2-7, with 10 bases that match TRBD1. The CDR3 is 16 amino acids. CDR1 and CDR2 (germline): ENHRY, SYGVKD. The ends lost 0 bases at V and 7 bases at J; junction bases unmatched: 9. For the CDR3, the DNA is TGTGCCATCAGTGAGTCGACCCGACAGGGGGCGTGGGAGCAGTACTTC. The encoded protein is CAISESTRQGAWEQYF.

This clone was observed a single time. The chain carries TRBV27 and TRBJ2-3; 13 bases are a match to TRBD2. There are 16 residues in the CDR3. V lost 4 bases and J lost 2; bases outside the gene matches: 3. Germline values: CDR1 MNHEY, CDR2 SMNVEV (reference sequence). For the CDR3, the DNA is TGTGCCAGCAGTTCACTAGCGGGGGGGGTCACAGATACGCAGTATTTT. This encodes CASSSLAGGVTDTQYF.

The genes are TRBV4-1 and TRBJ1-2, with D unresolved. Trimming removed 2 bases at V and 4 bases at J, with 5 bases between. Germline V gives CDR1 MGHRA, CDR2 YSYEKL. The CDR3 runs 12 residues. CDR3 sequence (DNA): TGCGCCAGCAGCCAAAACACCTATGGCTACACCTTC. It translates to CASSQNTYGYTF.

The chain carries TRBV19 and TRBJ2-7, with a weak D call TRBD1 (6 bases). The CDR3 is 14 residues long. Germline-derived CDR1 and CDR2 are LNHDA and SQIVND (reference sequence). Trimming took 4 bases from V and 6 from J, leaving 16 bases between them. CDR3 nucleotide sequence: TGTGCCAGTAGTACTACAGGGAAACTGGGCGAGCAGTACTTC. This translates into CASSTTGKLGEQYF.

DNA for the CDR3: TGTGCCAGCAGCCAAGGAGCGGGACTGTCCTACGAGCAGTACTTC. It is translated as CASSQGAGLSYEQYF. This chain connects TRBV7-3 to TRBJ2-7; 7 bases match TRBD2. V lost 5 bases to trimming and J lost 1 base; unmatched junction nucleotides: 8. Germline assignment: CDR1 SGHTA and CDR2 FQGTGA. This CDR3 has 15 amino acids.

The chain has TRBV6-1 and TRBJ2-7; the match to TRBD2 covers 8 bases. Germline CDR1 and CDR2: MNHNS and SASEGT. V dropped 10 bases and J dropped 2; count of bases not matched to a gene: 7. CDR3 size: 13 residues. The CDR3 DNA reads as TGTGCCATCCTAGCGGGTGACACCTACGAGCAGTACTTC. Protein: CAILAGDTYEQYF.

This chain uses TRBV7-2 with TRBJ1-5; D remains unclear. Germline V gives CDR1 SGHTA, CDR2 FQGNSA. The germline V and J ends were trimmed by 6 bases and 9 bases, with 18 bases remaining between them. This CDR3 comprises 14 residues. CDR3 loop: CASSQPGSGGPQHF. In DNA form, the CDR3 reads TGTGCCAGCAGTCAACCGGGGTCCGGCGGGCCCCAGCATTTT.

The chain is built from TRBV29-1 and TRBJ2-1, with TRBD2 matching over 11 bases. The CDR3 is made up of 14 amino acids. The germline V gene has CDR1 SQVTM and CDR2 ANQGSEA. Trimming cost V 6 bases and J 9 bases; bases outside gene matches: 10. CDR3: CSVSLAGGLVEQFF. The CDR3 bases are TGCAGCGTAAGCCTAGCGGGAGGCCTAGTTGAGCAGTTCTTC.

The chain recombines TRBV5-8 with TRBJ2-2, with D perhaps matching TRBD1 (5 bases). V was trimmed by 4 bases and J by 2 bases, leaving 9 bases between them. From germline, CDR1 is SGHTS and CDR2 YDEGEE. The CDR3 runs to 14 residues. The CDR3 here is CASSQGFNTGELFF. CDR3 nucleotide sequence: TGTGCCAGCAGCCAGGGTTTCAACACCGGGGAGCTGTTTTTT.

V and J are TRBV5-1 and TRBJ2-5; 10 nucleotides agree with TRBD2. Trimming took 4 bases from V and 13 from J; bases not matched to a gene: 7. This CDR3 comprises 12 residues. Germline V gives CDR1 SGHRS, CDR2 YFSETQ. CDR3 sequence reads: CASSIEGLAVYF. The CDR3 coding sequence is TGCGCCAGCAGCATAGAAGGACTAGCGGTGTACTTC.

This clone was found a few times. This sequence joins TRBV4-1 and TRBJ2-7; 10 nucleotides align to TRBD1. Unmatched junction bases numbered 5, after V lost 5 bases and J lost 4 bases. Germline CDR1 is MGHRA and CDR2 is YSYEKL. This CDR3 has 14 residues. The CDR3 here is CASSARQGAYEQYF. The CDR3 nucleotides are TGCGCCAGCAGCGCCCGACAGGGGGCTTACGAGCAGTACTTC.

The chain carries TRBV30 and TRBJ1-5, with a possible D match to TRBD1 (6 bases). Germline-derived CDR1 and CDR2 are GTSNPN and SVGIG (reference sequence). The CDR3 spans 13 residues. Trimming took 3 bases from V and 2 from J, leaving 8 bases between them. DNA for the CDR3: TGTGCCTGGAGCCACAGGGGCAATCAGCCCCAGCATTTT. It translates to CAWSHRGNQPQHF.

The chain uses TRBV19 and TRBJ2-2; maybe TRBD2 (7 bases). Trimming removed 7 bases at V and 3 bases at J, with 15 bases between. Germline V gene data show CDR1 as LNHDA and CDR2 as SQIVND (reference sequence). The CDR3 contains 15 residues. The CDR3 loop is CASTRRGADTGELFF. The CDR3 DNA is TGTGCCAGTACTAGACGGGGGGCAGACACCGGGGAGCTGTTTTTT.

The chain employs TRBV2 and TRBJ1-4; D is ambiguous. The CDR3 has 13 amino acids. Trimming removed 2 bases at V and 3 bases at J, with 4 bases between. Per the germline V gene, CDR1 is SNHLY and CDR2 is FYNNEI. CDR3 residues: CASSERANEKLFF. The CDR3 DNA follows: TGTGCCAGCAGTGAACGGGCTAATGAAAAACTGTTTTTT.